The 11 T cell receptor beta chains in this list originate from one sample, sequenced in a study of blood T cell repertoires in COVID-19. Profiled with immunoSEQ multiplex PCR; TCRdb holds only in-frame clones, not every one. The table shows about 190,000 clones, with over 70% occurring only once. Sequencing was done on a sample of peripheral blood. The receptor source for this set is a man in his sixties with active or convalescent COVID-19.

J is TRBJ1-1 and V is TRBV7-2, with D tentatively TRBD1 (5 bases). The CDR3 contains 14 residues. Germline V gene data show CDR1 as SGHTA and CDR2 as FQGNSA. V lost 4 bases to trimming and J lost 4 bases, with 13 bases between them. The CDR3 DNA sequence: TGTGCCAGCAGCTCCAAACGGGGGGGCACTGAAGCTTTCTTT. It is translated as CASSSKRGGTEAFF.

This CDR3 reads CASSILSGGGTDTQYF. The CDR3 bases are TGTGCCAGCAGTATCTTATCAGGGGGCGGAACAGATACGCAGTATTTT. The chain carries TRBV28 and TRBJ2-3; the match to TRBD1 covers 8 bases. This CDR3 has 16 residues. The V gene end was trimmed by 5 bases and the J gene end by 3 bases; junction bases not matched to a gene: 10. Germline lookup yields CDR1 MDHEN and CDR2 SYDVKM.

The V gene is TRBV5-8, the J gene TRBJ1-4, with D perhaps matching TRBD1 (6 bases). Trimming stripped 4 bases from V and 6 bases from J, with 25 bases between. Germline CDR1 SGHTS, CDR2 YDEGEE. The CDR3 sequence is 18 residues long. This CDR3 is CASSPGAGTFIGDEKLFF. The CDR3 DNA follows: TGTGCCAGCAGCCCAGGGGCCGGCACTTTCATAGGCGATGAAAAACTGTTTTTT.

This clone was seen a single time. The genes are TRBV7-9 and TRBJ2-1, with 7 positions matching TRBD2. Trimming removed 8 bases from V and 2 bases from J; junction bases left unmatched: 12. Germline CDR1 is SEHNR and CDR2 is FQNEAQ (reference sequence). The CDR3 totals 16 residues. The DNA for the CDR3 is TGTGCCAGCGTACCAGCGGGACCGTCGACCTACAATGAGCAGTTCTTC. This encodes CASVPAGPSTYNEQFF.

The chain employs TRBV29-1 and TRBJ2-5, with a possible D match to TRBD1 (5 bases). The CDR3 consists of 13 residues. The ends were cut back, 4 bases at V and 3 bases at J, with 12 bases in the middle. The germline gives CDR1 SQVTM, CDR2 ANQGSEA. The CDR3 is CSVVGAGKETQYF. CDR3 coding DNA: TGCAGCGTTGTAGGGGCAGGGAAAGAGACCCAGTACTTC.

The chain carries TRBV28 and TRBJ2-7, with D hard to call. V lost 8 bases and J lost 6, with 17 bases in between. The CDR3 is 13 amino acids. CDR1 and CDR2 from the germline V gene are MDHEN and SYDVKM. This CDR3 is CASAAETRREQYF. The CDR3 region has the DNA TGTGCCAGCGCGGCGGAGACGCGGCGCGAGCAGTACTTC.

Worth noting for this clone: Since a much larger clone is just one base distant, this may be a read error. For the CDR3, the DNA is TGTGCCAGCAGTTTAGGGGAGGAGACCCAGTACTTC. It specifies CASSLGEETQYF. The genes are TRBV12-3 or TRBV12-4 and TRBJ2-5; tentative D call: TRBD2 (5 bases). V lost 1 base and J lost 5, with 5 bases in between. The CDR3 is 12 residues long.

The J gene is TRBJ1-2, the V gene TRBV19; 8 positions match TRBD1. Germline lookup yields CDR1 LNHDA and CDR2 SQIVND (reference sequence). With 5 bases clipped from V and 6 bases from J, the junction kept 2 bases outside the gene matches. The CDR3 sequence is 12 residues long. CDR3 amino acids: CASSVQGDGYTF. The CDR3 DNA reads TGTGCCAGTAGTGTACAGGGGGATGGCTACACCTTC.

The V gene is TRBV29-1, the J gene TRBJ1-2; possibly TRBD1 for D (5 bases). This CDR3 has 16 residues. Trimming shortened V by 2 bases and J by 2 bases, and 18 bases separated the two germline ends. Germline-derived CDR1 and CDR2 are SQVTM and ANQGSEA. The CDR3 loop is CSVESYQGLPNYGYTF. The CDR3 nucleotides are TGCAGCGTTGAATCTTACCAGGGACTCCCAAACTATGGCTACACCTTC.

In this sample, this clone turned up a few times. The genes are TRBV7-2 and TRBJ2-4; D might be TRBD2 (5 bases). Germline values: CDR1 SGHTA, CDR2 FQGNSA. The germline V and J ends were trimmed by 1 base and 1 base, with 17 bases remaining between them. The CDR3 loop spans 18 amino acids. CDR3 protein: CASSLGADLNRAKNIQYF. CDR3 coding DNA: TGTGCCAGCAGCTTAGGGGCGGACTTAAATAGGGCCAAAAACATTCAGTACTTC.

This clone was counted a few times. J is TRBJ2-7 and V is TRBV5-6; 9 bases fit TRBD2. The germline CDR1 and CDR2 sequences are SGHDT and YYEEEE. This CDR3 has 16 amino acids. Unmatched junction bases numbered 8, after V lost 0 bases and J lost 4 bases. The CDR3 region is CASSLGIAGDGYEQYF. CDR3 coding DNA: TGTGCCAGCAGCTTGGGGATAGCGGGAGACGGGTACGAGCAGTACTTC.